The present TCR beta chain was sequenced within a study of CD8 T cells in ankylosing spondylitis. A quantitative 5'-RACE method, one with molecular barcodes, was used to make TCR beta libraries. TCRdb ran MiXCR on the 5' RACE reads and lists one entry per CDR3 protein. The data contain approximately 300,000 distinct CDR3 sequences, approximately 8.2% of them singletons. This clonotype came up a few times. Its specificity is not known. CDR1 SGHTA and CDR2 FQGTGA come from the germline V gene. There are 16 residues in the CDR3. V dropped 1 base and J dropped 5 bases, with 15 bases sitting between them. Study-level points and caveats: Existing reports had already noted some motif variants in reactive arthritis synovial fluid and blood. Clones linked to disease, bearing a CD8+ phenotype, were relatively rare in peripheral blood. Typical of ankylosing spondylitis blood, it appeared, was a TCR beta motif of eight highly homologous variants.

The V and J genes are TRBV7-3 and TRBJ2-1; no definite D call. Sequenced: blood, either unsorted or a sorted T cell fraction (not recorded which). The sequence came from a male donor with ankylosing spondylitis. CDR3 sequence: CASSLMGLAKHNEQFF. For the CDR3, the DNA is TGTGCCAGCAGCTTAATGGGGTTAGCCAAACACAATGAGCAGTTCTTC.